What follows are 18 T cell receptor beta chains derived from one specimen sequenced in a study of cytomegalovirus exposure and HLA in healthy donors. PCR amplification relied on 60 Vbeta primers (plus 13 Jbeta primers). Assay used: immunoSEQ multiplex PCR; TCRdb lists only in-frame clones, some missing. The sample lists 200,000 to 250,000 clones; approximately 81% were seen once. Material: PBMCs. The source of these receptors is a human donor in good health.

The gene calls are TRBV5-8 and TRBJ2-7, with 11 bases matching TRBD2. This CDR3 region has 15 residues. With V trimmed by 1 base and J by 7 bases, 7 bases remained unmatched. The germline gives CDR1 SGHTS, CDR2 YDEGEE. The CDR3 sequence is CASSLQLAGVGEQYF. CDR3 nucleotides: TGTGCCAGCAGCTTGCAACTAGCGGGAGTAGGGGAGCAGTACTTC.

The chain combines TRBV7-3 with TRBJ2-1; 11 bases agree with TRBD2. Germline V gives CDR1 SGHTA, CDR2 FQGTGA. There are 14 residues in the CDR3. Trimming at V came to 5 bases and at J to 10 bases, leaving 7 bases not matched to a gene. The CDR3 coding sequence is TGTGCCAGCAGCCCTAGCGGGAGGTTGGGGGAGCAGTTCTTC. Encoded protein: CASSPSGRLGEQFF.

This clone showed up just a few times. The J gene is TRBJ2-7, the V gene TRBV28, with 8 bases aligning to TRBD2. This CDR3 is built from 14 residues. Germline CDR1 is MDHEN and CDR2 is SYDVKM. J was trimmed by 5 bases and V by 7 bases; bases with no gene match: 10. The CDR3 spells CASNPGGVGHEQYF. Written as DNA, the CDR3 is TGTGCCAGCAACCCCGGGGGGGTAGGGCACGAGCAGTACTTC.

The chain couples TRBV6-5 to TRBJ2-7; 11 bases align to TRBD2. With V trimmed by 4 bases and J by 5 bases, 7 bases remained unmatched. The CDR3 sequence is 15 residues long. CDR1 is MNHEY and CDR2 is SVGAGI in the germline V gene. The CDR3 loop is CASSSLAGVRDEQYF. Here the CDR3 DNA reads TGTGCCAGCAGTTCACTAGCGGGAGTTCGCGACGAGCAGTACTTC.

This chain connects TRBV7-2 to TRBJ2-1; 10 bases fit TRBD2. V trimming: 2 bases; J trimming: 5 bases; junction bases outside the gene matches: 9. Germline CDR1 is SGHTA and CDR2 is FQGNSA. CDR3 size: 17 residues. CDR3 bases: TGTGCCAGCAGCTTAACTGGACGGACTAGCGGAAACAATGAGCAGTTCTTC. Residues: CASSLTGRTSGNNEQFF.

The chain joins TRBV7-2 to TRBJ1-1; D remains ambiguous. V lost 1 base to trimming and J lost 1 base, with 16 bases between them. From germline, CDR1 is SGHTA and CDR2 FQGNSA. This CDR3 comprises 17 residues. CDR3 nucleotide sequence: TGTGCCAGCAGCTTAGAGGTCCGGGGAGATGCGAACACTGAAGCTTTCTTT. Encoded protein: CASSLEVRGDANTEAFF.

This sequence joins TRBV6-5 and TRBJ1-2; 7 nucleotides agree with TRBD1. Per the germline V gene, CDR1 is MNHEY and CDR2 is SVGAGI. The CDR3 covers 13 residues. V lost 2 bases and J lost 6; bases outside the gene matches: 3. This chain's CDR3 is CASSYDRDNGYTF. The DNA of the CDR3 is TGTGCCAGCAGTTACGACAGGGATAATGGCTACACCTTC.

In nucleotides, the CDR3 is TGCGCCAGCAGTCGACGACTAGCGGGAGAGGGTAGCACAGATACGCAGTATTTT. It codes for CASSRRLAGEGSTDTQYF. This chain connects TRBV5-1 to TRBJ2-3; TRBD2 aligns across 12 bases. Unmatched junction bases numbered 10, after V lost 5 bases and J lost 0 bases. Looked up from germline, CDR1 is SGHRS and CDR2 is YFSETQ. This CDR3 comprises 18 residues.

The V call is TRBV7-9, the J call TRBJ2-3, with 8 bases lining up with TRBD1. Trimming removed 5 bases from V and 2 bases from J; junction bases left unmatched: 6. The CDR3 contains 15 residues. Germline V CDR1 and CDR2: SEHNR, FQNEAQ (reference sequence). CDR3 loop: CASSATGVVTDTQYF. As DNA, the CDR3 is TGTGCCAGCAGCGCGACAGGGGTCGTCACAGATACGCAGTATTTT.

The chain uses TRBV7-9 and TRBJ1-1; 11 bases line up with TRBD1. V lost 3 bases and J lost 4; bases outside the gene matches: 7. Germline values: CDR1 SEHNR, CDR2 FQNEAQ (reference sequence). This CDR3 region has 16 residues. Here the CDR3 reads CASSLGTGGGFTEAFF. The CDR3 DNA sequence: TGTGCCAGCAGCTTGGGGACAGGGGGTGGGTTCACTGAAGCTTTCTTT.

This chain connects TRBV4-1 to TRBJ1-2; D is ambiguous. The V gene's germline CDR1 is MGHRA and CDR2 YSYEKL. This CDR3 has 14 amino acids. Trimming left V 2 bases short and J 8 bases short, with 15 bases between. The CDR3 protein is CASSQISNDGGYTF. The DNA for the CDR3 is TGCGCCAGCAGCCAAATCTCGAACGACGGGGGCTACACCTTC.

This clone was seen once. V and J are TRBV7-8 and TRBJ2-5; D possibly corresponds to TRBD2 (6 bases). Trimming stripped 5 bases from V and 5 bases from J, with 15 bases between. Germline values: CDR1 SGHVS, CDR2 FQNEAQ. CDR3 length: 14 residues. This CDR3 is CASSLRRLGETQYF. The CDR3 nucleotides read TGTGCCAGCAGCCTTCGCCGACTAGGGGAGACCCAGTACTTC.

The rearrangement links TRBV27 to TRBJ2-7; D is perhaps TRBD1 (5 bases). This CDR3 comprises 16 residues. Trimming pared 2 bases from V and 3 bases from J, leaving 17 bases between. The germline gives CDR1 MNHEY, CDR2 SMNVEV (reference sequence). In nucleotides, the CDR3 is TGTGCCAGCAGTTTAACCCGGGCAGGGAATTTCTACGAGCAGTACTTC. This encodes CASSLTRAGNFYEQYF.

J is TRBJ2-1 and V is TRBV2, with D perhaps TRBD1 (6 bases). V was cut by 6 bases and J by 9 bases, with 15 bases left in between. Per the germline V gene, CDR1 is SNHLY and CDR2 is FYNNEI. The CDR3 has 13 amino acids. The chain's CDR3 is CASRSNSRGEQFF. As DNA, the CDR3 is TGTGCCAGCAGGTCGAACTCCAGGGGTGAGCAGTTCTTC.

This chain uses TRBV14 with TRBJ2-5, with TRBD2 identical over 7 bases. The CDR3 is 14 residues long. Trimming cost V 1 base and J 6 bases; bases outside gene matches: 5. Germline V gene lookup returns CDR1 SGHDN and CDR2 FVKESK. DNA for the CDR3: TGTGCCAGCAGCCAAGTGGGCGGGAGAAAGACCCAGTACTTC. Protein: CASSQVGGRKTQYF.

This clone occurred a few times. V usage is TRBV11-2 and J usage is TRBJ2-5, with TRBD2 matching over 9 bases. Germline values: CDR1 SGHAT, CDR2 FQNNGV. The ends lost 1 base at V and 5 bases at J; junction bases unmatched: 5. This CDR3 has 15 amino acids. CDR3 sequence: CASSLGAGGKETQYF. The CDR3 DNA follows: TGTGCCAGCAGCTTAGGAGCGGGAGGAAAGGAGACCCAGTACTTC.

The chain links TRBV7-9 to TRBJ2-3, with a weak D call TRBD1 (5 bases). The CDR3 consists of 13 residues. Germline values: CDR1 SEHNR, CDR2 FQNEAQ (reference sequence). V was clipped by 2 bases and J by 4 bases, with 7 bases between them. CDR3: CASSLLGADTQYF. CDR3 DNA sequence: TGTGCCAGCAGCTTACTAGGGGCAGATACGCAGTATTTT.

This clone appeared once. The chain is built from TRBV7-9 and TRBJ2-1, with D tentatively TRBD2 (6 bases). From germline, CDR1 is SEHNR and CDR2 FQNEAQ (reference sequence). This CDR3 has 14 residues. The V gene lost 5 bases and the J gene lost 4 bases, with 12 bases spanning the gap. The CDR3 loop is CASSDPGLYNEQFF. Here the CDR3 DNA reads TGTGCCAGCAGCGACCCGGGACTTTACAATGAGCAGTTCTTC.